Following are 30 T cell receptor beta chains from one sample sequenced in a study of regulatory dendritic cells for organ transplantation. This table comes from immunoSEQ multiplex PCR, and its TCRdb copy is limited to in-frame clones, with some not included. The repertoire consists of 35,000 to 45,000 clones, with 75% to 95% occurring once and the leading ten covering about 0.11%. Sample: naive CD8+ T cells from blood. Described subset: CD45RA+ naive T cells. These receptors originate from a human donor in good health.

Details on this clone: The junction and the germline gene differ at one end; a read error may be behind it. This chain joins TRBV9 and TRBJ2-2; the match to TRBD2 covers 8 bases. The CDR3 is made up of 15 amino acids. Germline CDR1 SGDLS, CDR2 YYNGEE. CDR3 DNA: TGTGCCAGCACCGTAGCGGGAAGGGAAACCGGGGAGCTGTTTTTT. Its translation is CASTVAGRETGELFF.

This chain links TRBV4-3 with TRBJ1-2, with TRBD1 matching over 7 bases. This CDR3 spans 16 amino acids. The germline V gene encodes CDR1 LGHNA and CDR2 YSLEER. The trim removed 2 bases at V and 5 bases at J, leaving 11 bases unmatched. CDR3 nucleotide sequence: TGCGCCAGCAGCCAAACCGCAGGGGGATTCTGGTATGGCTACACCTTC. Translated: CASSQTAGGFWYGYTF.

This clone has more than one count but fewer than ten. The chain has TRBV9 and TRBJ1-1; a weak D match, TRBD1 (6 bases). In germline, CDR1 is SGDLS, CDR2 YYNGEE. Trimming shortened V by 3 bases and J by 7 bases, and 13 bases separated the two germline ends. CDR3 length: 13 residues. DNA for the CDR3: TGTGCCAGCAGCGGGGGACACGGCGATGAAGCTTTCTTT. This sequence encodes CASSGGHGDEAFF.

V is TRBV7-9 and J is TRBJ1-1; D is perhaps TRBD1 (6 bases). Trimming stripped 5 bases from V and 6 bases from J, with 19 bases between. The CDR3 covers 15 residues. CDR1 is SEHNR and CDR2 is FQNEAQ in the germline V gene (reference sequence). CDR3 in DNA: TGTGCCAGCAGCCCTCGGGTTGGAGGGGGATCTGAAGCTTTCTTT. Translation: CASSPRVGGGSEAFF.

The chain links TRBV4-1 to TRBJ1-1; the D gene is possibly TRBD1 (5 bases). The CDR3 loop spans 18 amino acids. The V and J ends lost 0 bases and 5 bases respectively, with 22 bases between them. Germline V CDR1 and CDR2: MGHRA, YSYEKL. The CDR3 bases are TGCGCCAGCAGCCAAGACGACGCGGGGGAGGCAGGGACTACTGAAGCTTTCTTT. It codes for CASSQDDAGEAGTTEAFF.

This sequence joins TRBV5-4 and TRBJ1-2; no clear D. CDR1 SGHNT and CDR2 YYREEE come from the germline V gene (reference sequence). V shed 2 bases and J shed 3 bases, with 8 bases lying between them. CDR3 length: 13 residues. The CDR3 sequence is CASSLRDYYGYTF. The CDR3 nucleotides are TGTGCCAGCAGCTTACGAGACTACTATGGCTACACCTTC.

This chain links TRBV29-1 with TRBJ1-1; 10 bases match TRBD1. Germline CDR1 is SQVTM and CDR2 is ANQGSEA. With 4 bases clipped from V and 1 base from J, the junction kept 3 bases outside the gene matches. The CDR3 runs to 14 residues. This CDR3 is CSVGTGGPNTEAFF. CDR3 nucleotides: TGCAGCGTTGGGACAGGGGGACCGAACACTGAAGCTTTCTTT.

The rearrangement uses TRBV7-9 and TRBJ1-3; TRBD1 matches 7 bases. With 5 bases clipped from V and 0 bases from J, the junction kept 13 bases outside the gene matches. Germline V gives CDR1 SEHNR, CDR2 FQNEAQ (reference sequence). This CDR3 region has 18 residues. CDR3 loop: CASSPPLTGPLSGNTIYF. The CDR3 coding sequence is TGTGCCAGCAGCCCCCCACTGACAGGGCCCCTCTCTGGAAACACCATATATTTT.

The rearrangement links TRBV27 to TRBJ2-1; D possibly corresponds to TRBD1 (5 bases). The germline CDR1 and CDR2 sequences are MNHEY and SMNVEV (reference sequence). This CDR3 spans 16 amino acids. V lost 0 bases to trimming and J lost 3 bases, with 12 bases between them. CDR3 protein: CASSLSQRGGYNEQFF. Here the CDR3 DNA reads TGTGCCAGCAGTTTATCGCAAAGGGGCGGCTACAATGAGCAGTTCTTC.

The chain joins TRBV7-2 to TRBJ2-5, with TRBD2 matching over 9 bases. Germline CDR1 is SGHTA and CDR2 is FQGNSA. Trimming removed 2 bases from V and 1 base from J; junction bases left unmatched: 8. The CDR3 is 17 amino acids. The CDR3 DNA sequence: TGTGCCAGCAGCTTACCCAGCGGGGGGAGGCGCCAAGAGACCCAGTACTTC. Translated: CASSLPSGGRRQETQYF.

This chain connects TRBV11-2 to TRBJ2-1; no definite D call. V lost 5 bases and J lost 9, with 11 bases in between. The CDR3 consists of 12 residues. The germline V gene has CDR1 SGHAT and CDR2 FQNNGV. This chain's CDR3 is CASSAGLFEQFF. The CDR3 nucleotides are TGTGCCAGCAGCGCAGGTTTATTTGAGCAGTTCTTC.

This clone was detected once. The chain is built from TRBV5-4 and TRBJ2-1; TRBD2 aligns across 12 bases. Per the germline V gene, CDR1 is SGHNT and CDR2 is YYREEE (reference sequence). The CDR3 length is 17 residues. Trimming at V came to 0 bases and at J to 7 bases, leaving 8 bases not matched to a gene. The CDR3 DNA reads TGTGCCAGCAGCTTGGGGCTAGCGGGAGGGCCGGGGAATGAGCAGTTCTTC. It encodes CASSLGLAGGPGNEQFF.

The chain carries TRBV7-2 and TRBJ1-6; TRBD1 might be the D (6 bases). The CDR3 is 17 residues long. Trimming pared 10 bases from V and 7 bases from J, leaving 26 bases between. Looked up from germline, CDR1 is SGHTA and CDR2 is FQGNSA. CDR3 DNA sequence: TGTGCCAACTGGCCGGGGGGCACTACTAGCATGAATTCACCCCTCCACTTT. The encoded protein is CANWPGGTTSMNSPLHF.

V usage is TRBV7-6 and J usage is TRBJ2-2; 9 positions agree with TRBD2. Germline V CDR1 and CDR2: SGHVS, FNYEAQ. V was clipped by 6 bases and J by 2 bases; unmatched bases: 1. This CDR3 region has 14 residues. CDR3 in amino acids: CASRAGGNTGELFF. CDR3 DNA: TGTGCCAGCAGAGCGGGGGGCAACACCGGGGAGCTGTTTTTT.

The chain uses TRBV6-5 and TRBJ1-6; D gene uncertain. CDR1 and CDR2 from the germline V gene are MNHEY and SVGAGI. The CDR3 extends over 11 amino acids. V was trimmed by 7 bases and J by 12 bases, leaving 10 bases between them. The CDR3 region is CASTAGLPLHF. In nucleotides, the CDR3 is TGTGCCAGCACCGCCGGATTACCCCTCCACTTT.

V gene TRBV15 combines with J gene TRBJ2-5; the match to TRBD2 covers 11 bases. Germline CDR1 and CDR2: LNHNV and YYDKDF (reference sequence). CDR3 length: 15 amino acids. With 4 bases clipped from V and 5 bases from J, the junction kept 6 bases outside the gene matches. The CDR3 protein is CATSISGGAGETQYF. CDR3 nucleotide sequence: TGTGCCACCAGCATTAGCGGGGGGGCCGGGGAGACCCAGTACTTC.

The rearrangement joins TRBV12-5 to TRBJ1-2; 9 nucleotides match TRBD1. The J segment lost 3 bases and the V segment lost 4 bases, leaving 9 bases of the junction unmatched. Germline V gives CDR1 LGHNT, CDR2 FRNRAP. The CDR3 totals 16 residues. The CDR3 DNA reads TGTGCTAGTGGTTCCCCCGGGACAGGGATCGACTATGGCTACACCTTC. Translated: CASGSPGTGIDYGYTF.

The rearrangement uses TRBV6-5 and TRBJ1-2; D gene uncertain. Germline CDR1 MNHEY, CDR2 SVGAGI. Trimming removed 6 bases from V and 7 bases from J, with 6 bases in between. The CDR3 runs to 10 residues. The DNA of the CDR3 is TGTGCCAGCAGAGCAGGTGGCTACACCTTC. Translation: CASRAGGYTF.

This sequence joins TRBV7-9 and TRBJ1-1; D might be TRBD1 (6 bases). CDR1 is SEHNR, CDR2 FQNEAQ, per germline (reference sequence). The CDR3 totals 11 residues. V was pared by 5 bases and J by 8 bases, with 9 bases between. In DNA, the CDR3 is TGTGCCAGCAGCATAGGGGGAGAAGCTTTCTTT. Protein sequence: CASSIGGEAFF.

This clone appeared a single time. This chain connects TRBV6-1 to TRBJ2-1, with a weak D call TRBD1 (6 bases). From germline, CDR1 is MNHNS and CDR2 SASEGT. CDR3 length: 14 residues. Trimming stripped 2 bases from V and 9 bases from J, with 14 bases between. The CDR3 region has the DNA TGTGCCAGCAGTGAATGGGGGCAGGGAGCTGAGCAGTTCTTC. Amino acid sequence: CASSEWGQGAEQFF.

The CDR3 DNA sequence: TGTGCCAGCAGCTTAACTGACAGGGACCAAGAGACCCAGTACTTC. Its translation: CASSLTDRDQETQYF. The rearrangement links TRBV7-2 to TRBJ2-5; 7 bases fit TRBD1. The V gene end was trimmed by 2 bases and the J gene end by 0 bases; junction bases not matched to a gene: 3. Germline lookup yields CDR1 SGHTA and CDR2 FQGNSA. The length of the CDR3 is 15 residues.

This clone was counted a few times. This chain joins TRBV29-1 and TRBJ2-1; D possibly uses TRBD1 or TRBD2 (5 bases each). Germline lookup yields CDR1 SQVTM and CDR2 ANQGSEA. V dropped 3 bases and J dropped 9 bases, with 18 bases sitting between them. The CDR3 has 14 residues. CDR3 in amino acids: CSVDPGYGRVEQFF. In nucleotides, the CDR3 is TGCAGCGTTGATCCAGGGTACGGGCGGGTTGAGCAGTTCTTC.

This sequence joins TRBV9 and TRBJ2-1; 7 bases line up with TRBD2. Per the germline V gene, CDR1 is SGDLS and CDR2 is YYNGEE. V gave up 3 bases and J gave up 10 bases; unmatched junction bases: 13. The CDR3 sequence is 15 residues long. As DNA, the CDR3 is TGTGCCAGCAGCGAGCGGACTAGTGGGGGGAGGGAGCAGTTCTTC. Protein sequence: CASSERTSGGREQFF.

CDR3 amino acids: CASSLTGGAYEQYF. The CDR3 DNA is TGTGCCAGCAGCTTAACAGGGGGTGCCTACGAGCAGTACTTC. The V call is TRBV11-2, the J call TRBJ2-7; TRBD1 aligns across 8 bases. The germline gives CDR1 SGHAT, CDR2 FQNNGV. CDR3 length: 14 residues. Germline trimming cut 2 bases from V and 2 bases from J; bases unmatched to any gene: 2.

This clone was counted between two and nine times. V gene TRBV6-5 combines with J gene TRBJ1-5; TRBD1 might be the D (6 bases). V was pared by 4 bases and J by 5 bases, with 9 bases between. The germline V gene has CDR1 MNHEY and CDR2 SVGAGI. CDR3 size: 13 residues. DNA for the CDR3: TGTGCCAGCAGTTGGGGGGCGGATCAGCCCCAGCATTTT. Translation: CASSWGADQPQHF.

The V gene is TRBV7-6, the J gene TRBJ2-7; 8 bases agree with TRBD1. Germline assignment: CDR1 SGHVS and CDR2 FNYEAQ. CDR3 length: 15 amino acids. With V trimmed by 4 bases and J by 3 bases, 8 bases remained unmatched. This CDR3 reads CASSSNPGQVYEQYF. CDR3 DNA sequence: TGTGCCAGCAGCTCGAATCCGGGACAGGTCTACGAGCAGTACTTC.

This sequence joins TRBV11-2 and TRBJ2-5; possible D gene TRBD1, 6 bases. CDR3 length equals 16 residues. The ends were cut back, 2 bases at V and 0 bases at J, with 13 bases in the middle. Germline loops: CDR1 SGHAT, CDR2 FQNNGV. This chain's CDR3 is CASSLWTALYQETQYF. The CDR3 DNA follows: TGTGCCAGCAGCTTATGGACAGCGTTATACCAAGAGACCCAGTACTTC.

This chain connects TRBV6-6 to TRBJ1-2; D not resolved. The CDR3 sequence is 14 residues long. Trimming removed 0 bases at V and 2 bases at J, with 7 bases between. Germline lookup yields CDR1 MNHNY and CDR2 SVGAGI (reference sequence). CDR3: CASSYSGRNYGYTF. The CDR3 bases are TGTGCCAGCAGTTACTCTGGCAGAAACTATGGCTACACCTTC.

This chain uses TRBV27 with TRBJ1-5; perhaps TRBD1 as D (5 bases). This CDR3 region has 13 residues. V shed 5 bases and J shed 5 bases, with 10 bases lying between them. The V gene's germline CDR1 is MNHEY and CDR2 SMNVEV (reference sequence). The CDR3 nucleotides read TGTGCCAGCAGTGAAGTGGGACATCAGCCCCAGCATTTT. This codes for CASSEVGHQPQHF.

This rearrangement joins TRBV28 to TRBJ2-3, with 10 bases identical to TRBD2. V trimming: 5 bases; J trimming: 2 bases; junction bases outside the gene matches: 4. CDR1 MDHEN and CDR2 SYDVKM come from the germline V gene. This CDR3 contains 15 residues. The CDR3 sequence is CASSLTSGNTDTQYF. CDR3 sequence (DNA): TGTGCCAGCAGTCTTACTAGCGGGAACACAGATACGCAGTATTTT. The full variable domain, its missing parts supplied by reference TRBV28 and TRBJ2-3, is DVKVTQSSRYLVKRTGEKVFLECVQDMDHENMFWYRQDPGLGLRLIYFSYDVKMKEKGDIPEGYSVSREKKERFSLILESASTNQTSMYLCASSLTSGNTDTQYFGPGTRLTVL.